This TCR beta chain was captured by sequencing in a study of T cell responses to AZD1222 COVID-19 vaccine. General study findings and limits: Spike was spanned by vaccine-associated CD4 TCRs, with dominance at 160-218 and 743-854. It should be noted that donors were predominantly white British and more often female, and clonal diversity was possibly underestimated. An increase in Spike-specific TCR breadth and depth was observed after two AZD1222 doses.

Libraries were prepared by immunoSEQ multiplex PCR; TCRdb keeps only in-frame clonotypes and omits some of them. The sample includes about 130,000 clones, approximately 90% of them seen just once. The CDR3 contains 14 residues. With 0 bases removed from V and 0 bases from J, the gap between germline ends came to 6 bases. Germline-derived CDR1 and CDR2 are SGHRS and YFSETQ. With respect to this clone: Its antigen remains unknown.

The source is an adult who received the AZD1222 COVID-19 vaccine. The sequences come from peripheral blood, collected 28 days after the second AZD1222 dose. This sequence joins TRBV5-1 and TRBJ1-2; D ambiguous. In DNA, the CDR3 is TGCGCCAGCAGCTTGGTGGCCGCTAACTATGGCTACACCTTC. It yields the protein CASSLVAANYGYTF.